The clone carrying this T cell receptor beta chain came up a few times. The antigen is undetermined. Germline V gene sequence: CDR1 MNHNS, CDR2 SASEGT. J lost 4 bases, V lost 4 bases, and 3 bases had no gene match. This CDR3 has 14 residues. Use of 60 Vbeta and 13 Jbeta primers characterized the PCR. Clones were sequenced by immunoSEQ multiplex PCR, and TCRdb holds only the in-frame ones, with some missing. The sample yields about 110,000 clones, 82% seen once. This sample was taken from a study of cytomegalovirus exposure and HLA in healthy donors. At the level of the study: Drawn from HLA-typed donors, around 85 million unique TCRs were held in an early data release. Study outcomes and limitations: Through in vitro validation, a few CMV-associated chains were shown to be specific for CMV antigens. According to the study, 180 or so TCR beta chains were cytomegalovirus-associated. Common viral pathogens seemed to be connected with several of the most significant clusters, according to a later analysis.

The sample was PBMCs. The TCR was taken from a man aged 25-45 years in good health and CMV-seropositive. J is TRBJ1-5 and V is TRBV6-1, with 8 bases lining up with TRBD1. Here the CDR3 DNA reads TGTGCCAGCAGTGTCCGGACAGGGAATCAGCCCCAGCATTTT. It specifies CASSVRTGNQPQHF.